The clone carrying this T cell receptor beta chain was seen repeatedly, ten times or more. Its antigen is unidentified. The source of the sample is a study of T-cell reconstitution after alpha-beta-depleted transplantation in children. Study results and caveats: Reportedly, only several hundred clones from non-depleted graft cells drove alpha-beta T-cell counts at about two months. Once a year had passed after transplant, T-cell counts and diversity came mostly from newly produced T cells. Diversity of TCRbeta at day 60 was high in some patients, arising from surviving recipient T cells and thymic progenitors.

Preparation of the TCRbeta library used unique molecular identifiers. TCRdb itself ran the PCR reads through MiXCR, one entry per CDR3 protein. The data contain under 850,000 distinct CDR3 sequences, over 10% of them seen just once; the ten biggest clones take up approximately 0.8%. The CDR3 extends over 13 amino acids. The V gene lost 5 bases and the J gene lost 3 bases, with 9 bases spanning the gap. Sequences were derived from PBMCs, sampled before TCRalphabeta/CD19-depleted stem cell transplant. V is TRBV12-3 or TRBV12-4 and J is TRBJ2-3; D may match TRBD1 or TRBD2 (5 bases each). The TCR was taken from a girl aged 2-9 years with congenital amegakaryocytic thrombocytopenia, due to receive a stem cell transplant. CDR3 DNA sequence: TGTGCCAGCAGTCGAGGGGAAACAGATACGCAGTATTTT. It is translated as CASSRGETDTQYF.